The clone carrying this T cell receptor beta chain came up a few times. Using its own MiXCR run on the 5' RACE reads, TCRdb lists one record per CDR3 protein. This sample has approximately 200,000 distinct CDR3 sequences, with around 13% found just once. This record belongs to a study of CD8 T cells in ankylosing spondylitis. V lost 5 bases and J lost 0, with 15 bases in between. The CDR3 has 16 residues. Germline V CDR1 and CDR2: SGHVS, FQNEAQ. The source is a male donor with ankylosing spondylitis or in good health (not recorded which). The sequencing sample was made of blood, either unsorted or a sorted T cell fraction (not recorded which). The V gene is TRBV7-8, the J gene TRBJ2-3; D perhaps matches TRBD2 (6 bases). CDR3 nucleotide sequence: TGTGCCAGCAGCCTAGGCCTAGCGCAAAGCACAGATACGCAGTATTTT. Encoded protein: CASSLGLAQSTDTQYF.